The next 20 T cell receptor beta chains were all read from a single sample in a study of cytomegalovirus exposure and HLA in healthy donors. Primers included in the PCR were 60 Vbeta and 13 Jbeta primers. TCRdb's copy holds only in-frame clones and misses some; the assay was immunoSEQ multiplex PCR. This table has about 200,000 clones, approximately 80% appearing once. Sequenced input: PBMCs. Receptors were obtained from a boy between 2 and 10 years old in good health and CMV-seronegative.

The genes are TRBV27 and TRBJ2-5; tentatively, D is TRBD1 (6 bases). The J call is doubtful: the DNA matches TRBJ2-7 better. The CDR3 covers 13 residues. CDR1 is MNHEY and CDR2 is SMNVEV in the germline V gene (reference sequence). CDR3 sequence (DNA): TGTGCCAGCAGGGGGGACATCCCCTACGAGCAGTACTTC. Encoded protein: CASRGDIPYEQYF.

This clone was detected only a few times. The chain is built from TRBV30 and TRBJ1-1, with TRBD1 matching over 9 bases. Per the germline V gene, CDR1 is GTSNPN and CDR2 is SVGIG (reference sequence). This CDR3 contains 13 residues. Trimming removed 6 bases from V and 4 bases from J; junction bases left unmatched: 6. CDR3 residues: CACGTGLGTEAFF. The DNA for the CDR3 is TGTGCCTGCGGGACAGGGTTGGGCACTGAAGCTTTCTTT.

The chain couples TRBV2 to TRBJ1-2; TRBD1 matches at 10 bases. The germline V gene encodes CDR1 SNHLY and CDR2 FYNNEI. J was trimmed by 7 bases and V by 0 bases; bases with no gene match: 11. The CDR3 runs to 17 residues. CDR3 region: CASSEALLGGQGSGYTF. CDR3 sequence (DNA): TGTGCCAGCAGTGAAGCGCTGCTCGGGGGACAGGGGAGTGGCTACACCTTC. Combining the CDR3 with reference TRBV2 and TRBJ1-2 gives the whole variable domain EPEVTQTPSHQVTQMGQEVILRCVPISNHLYFYWYRQILGQKVEFLVSFYNNEISEKSEIFDDQFSVERPDGSNFTLKIRSTKLEDSAMYFCASSEALLGGQGSGYTFGSGTRLTVV.

The chain uses TRBV2 and TRBJ2-7; 11 nucleotides line up with TRBD1. J gave up 6 bases and V 7 bases, and 8 bases lay outside the gene matches. The CDR3 contains 14 residues. Germline CDR1 reads SNHLY; CDR2 reads FYNNEI. The CDR3 reads CASTLDRGQGEQYF. CDR3 nucleotide sequence: TGTGCCAGCACCTTGGACAGGGGGCAAGGCGAGCAGTACTTC. Complete variable domain (other parts from reference TRBV2 and TRBJ2-7): EPEVTQTPSHQVTQMGQEVILRCVPISNHLYFYWYRQILGQKVEFLVSFYNNEISEKSEIFDDQFSVERPDGSNFTLKIRSTKLEDSAMYFCASTLDRGQGEQYFGPGTRLTVT.

J is TRBJ2-2 and V is TRBV5-1; 7 nucleotides line up with TRBD1. V was clipped by 4 bases and J by 5 bases; unmatched bases: 5. The CDR3 sequence is 14 residues long. Germline CDR1 is SGHRS and CDR2 is YFSETQ. CDR3 amino acids: CASSQGQQTGELFF. In DNA, the CDR3 is TGCGCCAGCAGCCAGGGACAGCAGACCGGGGAGCTGTTTTTT. Full variable domain (missing parts from reference TRBV5-1 and TRBJ2-2): KAGVTQTPRYLIKTRGQQVTLSCSPISGHRSVSWYQQTPGQGLQFLFEYFSETQRNKGNFPGRFSGRQFSNSRSEMNVSTLELGDSALYLCASSQGQQTGELFFGEGSRLTVL.

The rearrangement links TRBV7-6 to TRBJ2-2; TRBD1 matches at 7 bases. This CDR3 is 15 amino acids long. J lost 8 bases, V lost 5 bases, and 11 bases had no gene match. Germline V lookup: CDR1 SGHVS, CDR2 FNYEAQ. CDR3 sequence reads: CASSRDSSVLGELFF. In nucleotides, the CDR3 is TGTGCCAGCAGCCGGGACAGTAGCGTTCTTGGGGAGCTGTTTTTT.

This clone was counted between two and nine times. The rearrangement uses TRBV4-1 and TRBJ2-1; 9 bases are shared with TRBD2. Per germline, CDR1 MGHRA and CDR2 YSYEKL. The CDR3 covers 16 residues. Trimming took 1 base from V and 2 from J; bases not matched to a gene: 3. In DNA, the CDR3 is TGCGCCAGCAGCCAAGGTCAGCGGGAGGCCTACAATGAGCAGTTCTTC. Translating gives CASSQGQREAYNEQFF.

The V and J genes are TRBV10-2 and TRBJ2-1; 8 bases are shared with TRBD2. With V trimmed by 6 bases and J by 8 bases, 6 bases remained unmatched. CDR3 length: 13 amino acids. Per germline, CDR1 WSHSY and CDR2 SAAADI. The CDR3 region is CASRSGGVDEQFF. The CDR3 DNA sequence: TGCGCCAGCAGAAGCGGGGGAGTGGATGAGCAGTTCTTC.

In this sample, this clone turned up once. The rearrangement uses TRBV6-6 and TRBJ1-1, with 9 bases identical to TRBD1. Germline assignment: CDR1 MNHNY and CDR2 SVGAGI (reference sequence). CDR3 length equals 15 residues. The junction had 0 bases not matched to a gene; V was cut back by 0 bases and J by 1 base. The CDR3: CASSYSGQGNTEAFF. DNA of the CDR3: TGTGCCAGCAGTTACTCGGGACAGGGGAACACTGAAGCTTTCTTT.

The chain employs TRBV5-4 and TRBJ2-7, with 11 nucleotides matching TRBD1. The V and J ends lost 4 bases and 7 bases, in that order; junction bases with no gene match: 7. Germline-derived CDR1 and CDR2 are SGHNT and YYREEE (reference sequence). This CDR3 has 14 residues. The CDR3 sequence is CASSDGTGGNEQYF. CDR3 DNA: TGTGCCAGCAGCGACGGGACAGGGGGAAATGAGCAGTACTTC.

This clone has a single count. V and J are TRBV19 and TRBJ2-5, with 9 bases that match TRBD2. V gave up 5 bases and J gave up 0 bases; unmatched junction bases: 4. CDR3 length: 15 amino acids. Germline V CDR1 and CDR2: LNHDA, SQIVND (reference sequence). For the CDR3, the DNA is TGTGCCAGTAGTGGGGCGGGGGGGAACCAAGAGACCCAGTACTTC. This codes for CASSGAGGNQETQYF.

This clone has only a few counts. The chain employs TRBV2 and TRBJ1-1; 7 bases are shared with TRBD1. The germline V gene encodes CDR1 SNHLY and CDR2 FYNNEI. The CDR3 has 15 amino acids. Losses at the gene ends were 6 bases for V and 5 bases for J; bases not matched to a gene: 12. The CDR3: CASRGVTGRKTEAFF. The CDR3 coding sequence is TGTGCCAGCAGAGGGGTGACAGGGAGGAAGACTGAAGCTTTCTTT. The full variable domain, completed using reference TRBV2 and TRBJ1-1, is EPEVTQTPSHQVTQMGQEVILRCVPISNHLYFYWYRQILGQKVEFLVSFYNNEISEKSEIFDDQFSVERPDGSNFTLKIRSTKLEDSAMYFCASRGVTGRKTEAFFGQGTRLTVV.

This chain joins TRBV15 and TRBJ2-5; D is possibly TRBD1 (6 bases). Germline V CDR1 and CDR2: LNHNV, YYDKDF (reference sequence). V lost 1 base, J lost 2 bases, and 8 bases lay in between. The CDR3 consists of 14 residues. The DNA of the CDR3 is TGTGCCACCAGCAGAGCAGGGGCGCAAGAGACCCAGTACTTC. It specifies CATSRAGAQETQYF.

The rearrangement joins TRBV7-6 to TRBJ1-2; TRBD1 matches 10 bases. J gave up 8 bases and V 5 bases, and 2 bases lay outside the gene matches. The CDR3 has 12 residues. The germline V gene encodes CDR1 SGHVS and CDR2 FNYEAQ. The CDR3 is CASSLTGGGYTF. DNA of the CDR3: TGTGCCAGCAGCCTGACAGGGGGCGGCTACACCTTC.

The chain recombines TRBV7-6 with TRBJ2-2, with 7 bases matching TRBD1. Germline V CDR1 and CDR2: SGHVS, FNYEAQ. The V and J ends lost 4 bases and 4 bases, in that order; junction bases with no gene match: 12. The CDR3 is 17 residues long. In DNA, the CDR3 is TGTGCCAGCAGCTCCCGACAGGGCGGCCCCCTCACCGGGGAGCTGTTTTTT. This sequence encodes CASSSRQGGPLTGELFF.

V gene TRBV7-6 combines with J gene TRBJ2-5; D gene ambiguous. The assigned J gene may be wrong: the sequence end matches TRBJ2-7 better. Germline values: CDR1 SGHVS, CDR2 FNYEAQ. This CDR3 is built from 13 residues. DNA for the CDR3: TGTGCCAGCAGCTTTGACATGTTATCCGAGCAGTACTTC. As protein: CASSFDMLSEQYF.

The chain is built from TRBV5-6 and TRBJ2-5, with 8 bases that match TRBD2. CDR3 size: 16 residues. Germline V gives CDR1 SGHDT, CDR2 YYEEEE. After removal of 7 bases from V and 5 bases from J, the junction contained 16 bases not matched to a gene. The DNA for the CDR3 is TGTGCCAGCTATCCGGGCGGGGGGTTAATGGGGGAGACCCAGTACTTC. The encoded protein is CASYPGGGLMGETQYF.

As concerns this clone: The junction shows a germline mismatch at one end, possibly a read error. The chain carries TRBV7-9 and TRBJ1-5, with TRBD1 matching over 7 bases. The CDR3 sequence is 14 residues long. Germline V CDR1 and CDR2: SEHNR, FQNEAQ (reference sequence). CDR3: CSSSSQGSNQPQHF. In nucleotides, the CDR3 is TGTTCCAGCAGCTCACAGGGGAGCAATCAGCCCCAGCATTTT. The full variable domain, its missing parts supplied by reference TRBV7-9 and TRBJ1-5, is DTGVSQNPRHKITKRGQNVTFRCDPISEHNRLYWYRQTLGQGPEFLTYFQNEAQLEKSRLLSDRFSAERPKGSFSTLEIQRTEQGDSAMYLCSSSSQGSNQPQHFGDGTRLSIL.

The CDR3 region has the DNA TGTGCCAGCAGTGAAGTAGCGGGGACAGGGGCCGGAGAGCAGTTCTTC. As protein: CASSEVAGTGAGEQFF. The chain employs TRBV6-1 and TRBJ2-1, with 10 bases aligning to TRBD1. Per the germline V gene, CDR1 is MNHNS and CDR2 is SASEGT. This CDR3 comprises 16 residues. V lost 1 base to trimming and J lost 10 bases; unmatched junction nucleotides: 10.

V is TRBV2 and J is TRBJ2-2; D unclear. This CDR3 comprises 14 residues. Germline V gives CDR1 SNHLY, CDR2 FYNNEI. V gave up 2 bases and J gave up 1 base, with 5 bases separating them. CDR3 loop: CASSESRNTGELFF. The CDR3 coding sequence is TGTGCCAGCAGTGAAAGTAGGAACACCGGGGAGCTGTTTTTT.